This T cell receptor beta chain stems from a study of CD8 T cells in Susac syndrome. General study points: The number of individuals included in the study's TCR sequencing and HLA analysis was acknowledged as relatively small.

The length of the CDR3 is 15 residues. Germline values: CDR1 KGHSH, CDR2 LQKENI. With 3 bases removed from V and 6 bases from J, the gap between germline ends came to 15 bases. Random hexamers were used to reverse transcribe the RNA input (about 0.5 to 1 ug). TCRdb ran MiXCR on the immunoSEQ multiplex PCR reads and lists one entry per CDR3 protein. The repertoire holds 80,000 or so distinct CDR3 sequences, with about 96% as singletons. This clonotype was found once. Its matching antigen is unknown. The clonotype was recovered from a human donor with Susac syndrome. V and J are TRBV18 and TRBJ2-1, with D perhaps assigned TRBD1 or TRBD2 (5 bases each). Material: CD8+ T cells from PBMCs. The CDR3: CASSPKTGDANEQFF. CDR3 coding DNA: TGTGCCAGCTCACCTAAAACCGGGGACGCCAATGAGCAGTTCTTC. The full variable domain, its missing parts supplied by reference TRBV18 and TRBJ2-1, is NAGVMQNPRHLVRRRGQEARLRCSPMKGHSHVYWYRQLPEEGLKFMVYLQKENIIDESGMPKERFSAEFPKEGPSILRIQQVVRGDSAAYFCASSPKTGDANEQFFGPGTRLTVL.